One sample yielded the 24 T cell receptor beta chains listed below, sequenced in a study of CD4+ T cells in melanoma. Produced via immunoSEQ multiplex PCR; TCRdb's table is partial and in-frame only. This sample carries 10,000 or so clones, roughly two thirds of them seen once, and the ten largest clones take around 14%. Sequencing used cells from a culture (not recorded whether cultured in vitro). These receptors originate from a human donor with melanoma.

This clone was observed a single time. This rearrangement joins TRBV18 to TRBJ2-6; possibly TRBD2 for D (6 bases). Trimming cost V 3 bases and J 0 bases, with 12 bases left between them. Germline CDR1 is KGHSH and CDR2 is LQKENI. The CDR3 runs to 17 residues. CDR3 nucleotide sequence: TGTGCCAGCTCACCTGGGACGGGAGCCTCTGGGGCCAACGTCCTGACTTTC. Translating gives CASSPGTGASGANVLTF.

The gene calls are TRBV13 and TRBJ2-7; D remains ambiguous. The CDR3 covers 13 residues. In germline, CDR1 is PRHDT, CDR2 FYEKMQ (reference sequence). V was shortened by 3 bases and J by 1 base, with 7 bases between the two germline ends. The CDR3: CASSFRRSYEQYF. The CDR3 nucleotides are TGTGCCAGCAGCTTTAGAAGGTCCTACGAGCAGTACTTC.

The chain recombines TRBV15 with TRBJ1-3, with D hard to call. This CDR3 is 13 amino acids long. In germline, CDR1 is LNHNV, CDR2 YYDKDF (reference sequence). V lost 1 base and J 3 bases, leaving 4 bases between the germline ends. DNA of the CDR3: TGTGCCACCAGCAGAGGCGATGGAAACACCATATATTTT. Its protein is CATSRGDGNTIYF.

The chain has TRBV7-2 and TRBJ2-6, with a weak D call TRBD1 (5 bases). Germline assignment: CDR1 SGHTA and CDR2 FQGNSA. The CDR3 length is 18 residues. The V gene lost 2 bases and the J gene lost 0 bases, with 14 bases spanning the gap. CDR3 nucleotide sequence: TGTGCCAGCAGCTTAAAAGAGACAGTAAGCTCTGGGGCCAACGTCCTGACTTTC. Translating gives CASSLKETVSSGANVLTF.

The chain recombines TRBV18 with TRBJ2-2; D is ambiguous. Trimming shortened V by 2 bases and J by 0 bases, and 4 bases separated the two germline ends. This CDR3 is 14 amino acids long. Germline assignment: CDR1 KGHSH and CDR2 LQKENI. The CDR3 bases are TGTGCCAGCTCACCAAGAGCGAACACCGGGGAGCTGTTTTTT. Translated, it gives CASSPRANTGELFF.

The rearrangement joins TRBV18 to TRBJ1-1; D not certain. CDR1 and CDR2 (germline): KGHSH, LQKENI. The CDR3 is made up of 13 amino acids. Trimming left V 3 bases short and J 1 base short, with 6 bases between. CDR3 DNA: TGTGCCAGCTCACCGGATGGGAACACTGAAGCTTTCTTT. Protein product: CASSPDGNTEAFF.

This sequence joins TRBV7-3 and TRBJ1-5; D not certain. The CDR3 extends over 14 amino acids. Germline values: CDR1 SGHTA, CDR2 FQGTGA. The V and J ends lost 3 bases and 0 bases respectively, with 6 bases between them. Here the CDR3 DNA reads TGTGCCAGCAGCTTTCGGGGTAGCAATCAGCCCCAGCATTTT. It encodes CASSFRGSNQPQHF.

The chain has TRBV5-4 and TRBJ1-2; D unresolved. Germline CDR1 is SGHNT and CDR2 is YYREEE (reference sequence). There are 12 residues in the CDR3. Trimming pared 4 bases from V and 3 bases from J, leaving 7 bases between. The CDR3 sequence: CASSQAYYGYTF. In DNA, the CDR3 is TGTGCCAGCAGCCAAGCCTACTATGGCTACACCTTC.

The chain employs TRBV2 and TRBJ1-5; tentatively, D is TRBD1 (6 bases). Germline CDR1 and CDR2: SNHLY and FYNNEI. The V and J ends lost 6 bases and 3 bases respectively, with 15 bases between them. The CDR3 sequence is 15 residues long. The CDR3 bases are TGTGCCAGCAGCTGGCAGGGGAGGATCAATCAGCCCCAGCATTTT. It encodes CASSWQGRINQPQHF.

V usage is TRBV6-1 and J usage is TRBJ1-2; 7 bases are a match to TRBD1. V lost 6 bases and J lost 1; bases outside the gene matches: 5. CDR1 and CDR2 from the germline V gene are MNHNS and SASEGT. There are 14 residues in the CDR3. DNA for the CDR3: TGTGCCAGCAGGCAACGGGACAGTAACTATGGCTACACCTTC. It translates to CASRQRDSNYGYTF.

The V and J genes are TRBV6-5 and TRBJ2-7, with 7 bases identical to TRBD1. Germline V lookup: CDR1 MNHEY, CDR2 SVGAGI. With V trimmed by 4 bases and J by 4 bases, 10 bases remained unmatched. This CDR3 has 15 residues. The CDR3 bases are TGTGCCAGCAGTTCTGCAGGGGGTAAGCGTTACGAGCAGTACTTC. The encoded protein is CASSSAGGKRYEQYF.

This clone was seen more than once but under ten times. This CDR3 is CASSSGGVGRIKDIQYF. The CDR3 nucleotides read TGTGCCAGCAGCTCGGGTGGGGTTGGTCGGATCAAGGACATTCAGTACTTC. The chain uses TRBV4-2 and TRBJ2-4, with D unclear. V dropped 5 bases and J dropped 8 bases, with 25 bases sitting between them. Germline-derived CDR1 and CDR2 are LGHNA and YNFKEQ. This CDR3 has 17 amino acids.

The rearrangement uses TRBV4-1 and TRBJ2-7, with 8 bases identical to TRBD2. V shed 1 base, J shed 2 bases, and the junction held 13 bases outside the gene matches. Germline V CDR1 and CDR2: MGHRA, YSYEKL. This CDR3 is built from 18 residues. The CDR3 DNA sequence: TGCGCCAGCAGCCAAGCATCGGGGGTAGCGGGGCCCGCCTACGAGCAGTACTTC. Its translation: CASSQASGVAGPAYEQYF.

The chain couples TRBV9 to TRBJ1-2; weak D call: TRBD1 (5 bases). Per germline, CDR1 SGDLS and CDR2 YYNGEE. V was shortened by 2 bases and J by 5 bases, with 16 bases between the two germline ends. This CDR3 is 15 amino acids long. The CDR3 protein is CASSVQRQGGYGYTF. The CDR3 coding sequence is TGTGCCAGCAGCGTCCAGCGCCAGGGCGGGTATGGCTACACCTTC.

The chain links TRBV18 to TRBJ1-6; D is unresolved. The length of the CDR3 is 14 residues. The germline CDR1 and CDR2 sequences are KGHSH and LQKENI. V was clipped by 2 bases and J by 5 bases, with 7 bases between them. CDR3 in DNA: TGTGCCAGCTCACCAGAGGCTCATAATTCACCCCTCCACTTT. Protein product: CASSPEAHNSPLHF. The full variable domain, completed using reference TRBV18 and TRBJ1-6, is NAGVMQNPRHLVRRRGQEARLRCSPMKGHSHVYWYRQLPEEGLKFMVYLQKENIIDESGMPKERFSAEFPKEGPSILRIQQVVRGDSAAYFCASSPEAHNSPLHFGNGTRLTVT.

The chain uses TRBV11-2 and TRBJ1-4; 7 positions match TRBD1. V was pared by 6 bases and J by 7 bases, with 14 bases of the junction left unmatched. The V gene's germline CDR1 is SGHAT and CDR2 FQNNGV. The CDR3 consists of 16 residues. Here the CDR3 reads CASRPRERGLGEKLFF. The CDR3 DNA follows: TGTGCCAGCAGGCCCCGTGAAAGGGGGCTCGGTGAAAAACTGTTTTTT.

The rearrangement joins TRBV5-8 to TRBJ1-6; D perhaps matches TRBD1 (6 bases). CDR1 and CDR2 from the germline V gene are SGHTS and YDEGEE. The length of the CDR3 is 15 residues. The V and J ends lost 7 bases and 6 bases respectively, with 17 bases between them. The CDR3 coding sequence is TGTGCCAGCTCCCCCGCCCGGACAGCTAATTCACCCCTCCACTTT. This sequence encodes CASSPARTANSPLHF.

This sequence joins TRBV2 and TRBJ2-7; the D is unclear. The CDR3 consists of 11 residues. CDR1 SNHLY and CDR2 FYNNEI come from the germline V gene. V lost 7 bases and J lost 2, with 6 bases in between. DNA of the CDR3: TGTGCCAGCACCATAACCTACGAGCAGTACTTC. Protein: CASTITYEQYF.

J is TRBJ2-2 and V is TRBV2; D gene ambiguous. V was pared by 8 bases and J by 1 base, with 8 bases between. Germline CDR1 reads SNHLY; CDR2 reads FYNNEI. CDR3 size: 13 residues. The CDR3 loop is CASSVRNTGELFF. The CDR3 bases are TGTGCCAGCTCAGTCCGGAACACCGGGGAGCTGTTTTTT.

The chain uses TRBV5-5 and TRBJ1-1, with D uncertain. Germline-derived CDR1 and CDR2 are SGHKS and YYEKEE (reference sequence). V shed 0 bases and J shed 0 bases, with 9 bases lying between them. This CDR3 contains 15 residues. CDR3 in DNA: TGTGCCAGCAGCTTGGCGGGTATCATGAACACTGAAGCTTTCTTT. It yields the protein CASSLAGIMNTEAFF.

This clone has a single count. The chain employs TRBV4-1 and TRBJ2-3, with TRBD2 matching 14 bases. V trimming: 4 bases; J trimming: 2 bases; junction bases outside the gene matches: 2. CDR1 MGHRA and CDR2 YSYEKL come from the germline V gene. The CDR3 spans 16 residues. The CDR3 sequence is CASSLGLAGATDTQYF. The DNA of the CDR3 is TGCGCCAGCAGCCTGGGACTAGCGGGGGCCACAGATACGCAGTATTTT.

Points on this clone: Other DNA sequences in this sample translate to the same CDR3. In nucleotides, the CDR3 is TGCGCCAGCAGCCTACTCCCGGACAGGTTGAACACCGGGGAGCTGTTTTTT. Translation: CASSLLPDRLNTGELFF. The V gene is TRBV4-1, the J gene TRBJ2-2; 7 bases match TRBD1. V was clipped by 4 bases and J by 1 base; unmatched bases: 9. The CDR3 sequence is 17 residues long. CDR1 MGHRA and CDR2 YSYEKL come from the germline V gene.

The V call is TRBV15, the J call TRBJ1-1; a weak D match, TRBD1 (5 bases). This CDR3 has 14 residues. V dropped 11 bases and J dropped 1 base, with 17 bases sitting between them. Germline V gene lookup returns CDR1 LNHNV and CDR2 YYDKDF (reference sequence). CDR3 DNA: TGTGCCTCACGCTCGGGACTGAAGAACACTGAAGCTTTCTTT. This encodes CASRSGLKNTEAFF.

The rearrangement links TRBV2 to TRBJ1-2; D is uncertain. The CDR3 runs to 15 residues. Trimming removed 8 bases from V and 5 bases from J, with 21 bases in between. The germline CDR1 and CDR2 sequences are SNHLY and FYNNEI. The CDR3 region is CASQRAISRDYGYTF. The CDR3 bases are TGTGCCAGCCAGAGGGCCATCTCCCGAGATTATGGCTACACCTTC.